Listed here are 32 T cell receptor beta chains from one sample, sequenced in a study of blood T cell repertoires in COVID-19 (TCRdb year 2020). The receptor library was made with the immunoSEQ multiplex PCR assay. TCRdb holds this immuneACCESS table with in-frame rearrangements only. Some clones are missing; in checked studies, unresolved V genes explain under half, and the rest has no known cause. For this sample the table gives approximately 300,000 clones, of which 80% to 90% were detected only once. The ten largest clones represent 4.3% of the sample. Input material: PBMCs or T cells enriched from blood (not recorded which). These receptors originate from a woman in her thirties who had recovered from COVID-19.

The chain is built from TRBV14 and TRBJ1-1; D is undetermined. V shed 1 base and J shed 7 bases, with 10 bases lying between them. The CDR3 spans 13 residues. CDR1 and CDR2 (germline): SGHDN, FVKESK. The CDR3 protein is CASSQGGLSEAFF. CDR3 in DNA: TGTGCCAGCAGCCAAGGAGGTCTAAGTGAAGCTTTCTTT. Supplemented by reference TRBV14 and TRBJ1-1, the full variable domain reads EAGVTQFPSHSVIEKGQTVTLRCDPISGHDNLYWYRRVMGKEIKFLLHFVKESKQDESGMPNNRFLAERTGGTYSTLKVQPAELEDSGVYFCASSQGGLSEAFFGQGTRLTVV.

The chain combines TRBV2 with TRBJ1-1; maybe TRBD1 (5 bases). This CDR3 has 14 amino acids. Trimming cost V 4 bases and J 1 base, with 10 bases left between them. Germline CDR1 reads SNHLY; CDR2 reads FYNNEI. The CDR3 nucleotides are TGTGCCAGCAGTGGGCAGGGCCCGAACACTGAAGCTTTCTTT. It specifies CASSGQGPNTEAFF. Drawing the rest from reference TRBV2 and TRBJ1-1, the complete variable domain is EPEVTQTPSHQVTQMGQEVILRCVPISNHLYFYWYRQILGQKVEFLVSFYNNEISEKSEIFDDQFSVERPDGSNFTLKIRSTKLEDSAMYFCASSGQGPNTEAFFGQGTRLTVV.

The chain is built from TRBV19 and TRBJ2-1; possible D gene TRBD2, 5 bases. Trimming stripped 3 bases from V and 7 bases from J, with 10 bases between. Germline values: CDR1 LNHDA, CDR2 SQIVND (reference sequence). This CDR3 contains 13 residues. CDR3 in amino acids: CASSMLGGNEQFF. As DNA, the CDR3 is TGTGCCAGTAGTATGTTAGGAGGAAATGAGCAGTTCTTC.

The chain is built from TRBV19 and TRBJ1-1; no clear D. V was trimmed by 7 bases and J by 1 base, leaving 10 bases between them. The CDR3 sequence is 13 residues long. In germline, CDR1 is LNHDA, CDR2 SQIVND (reference sequence). CDR3 in amino acids: CASKLIGNTEAFF. For the CDR3, the DNA is TGTGCCAGTAAGCTGATTGGGAACACTGAAGCTTTCTTT.

The chain joins TRBV7-9 to TRBJ2-1, with 12 bases fitting TRBD2. V shed 1 base, J shed 0 bases, and the junction held 4 bases outside the gene matches. This CDR3 has 18 residues. Germline assignment: CDR1 SEHNR and CDR2 FQNEAQ (reference sequence). The CDR3 loop reads CASSLVLAGGFSYNEQFF. CDR3 coding DNA: TGTGCCAGCAGCTTAGTTCTAGCGGGGGGGTTCTCCTACAATGAGCAGTTCTTC.

This clone appeared a few times. The chain uses TRBV28 and TRBJ1-3, with D maybe TRBD1 (6 bases). In germline, CDR1 is MDHEN, CDR2 SYDVKM. Trimming took 3 bases from V and 9 from J, leaving 21 bases between them. The CDR3 loop spans 16 amino acids. This CDR3 reads CASSFGGSSGRGTIYF. The CDR3 coding sequence is TGTGCCAGCAGTTTCGGGGGCTCCTCTGGGAGGGGCACCATATATTTT. Looking up the rest from reference TRBV28 and TRBJ1-3 gives the full variable domain: DVKVTQSSRYLVKRTGEKVFLECVQDMDHENMFWYRQDPGLGLRLIYFSYDVKMKEKGDIPEGYSVSREKKERFSLILESASTNQTSMYLCASSFGGSSGRGTIYFGEGSWLTVV.

The gene calls are TRBV28 and TRBJ1-6; perhaps TRBD1 as D (6 bases). V was trimmed by 10 bases and J by 7 bases, leaving 20 bases between them. The CDR3 length is 15 residues. The germline V gene encodes CDR1 MDHEN and CDR2 SYDVKM. Here the CDR3 DNA reads TGTGCCACCTCTGGGCTCTACAGGGCCAATTCACCCCTCCACTTT. It is translated as CATSGLYRANSPLHF. Combining the CDR3 with reference TRBV28 and TRBJ1-6 gives the whole variable domain DVKVTQSSRYLVKRTGEKVFLECVQDMDHENMFWYRQDPGLGLRLIYFSYDVKMKEKGDIPEGYSVSREKKERFSLILESASTNQTSMYLCATSGLYRANSPLHFGNGTRLTVT.

The V and J genes are TRBV5-5 and TRBJ1-3; no clear D gene. CDR3 size: 15 residues. V lost 3 bases and J lost 0, with 10 bases in between. Germline values: CDR1 SGHKS, CDR2 YYEKEE (reference sequence). CDR3 nucleotide sequence: TGTGCCAGCAGCTGGGCGGGGAACTCTGGAAACACCATATATTTT. Amino acids: CASSWAGNSGNTIYF.

This clone has only one observation. V gene TRBV11-2 combines with J gene TRBJ2-1, with TRBD2 matching 10 bases. Germline assignment: CDR1 SGHAT and CDR2 FQNNGV. CDR3 length: 16 amino acids. Trimming removed 5 bases from V and 5 bases from J; junction bases left unmatched: 9. The CDR3 region is CASSVSSGRRHNEQFF. The CDR3 nucleotides read TGTGCCAGCAGCGTAAGTAGCGGGAGGCGACACAATGAGCAGTTCTTC.

This chain connects TRBV5-4 to TRBJ2-7; 7 nucleotides line up with TRBD1. J lost 3 bases, V lost 0 bases, and 6 bases had no gene match. The CDR3 is 15 amino acids. Germline CDR1 reads SGHNT; CDR2 reads YYREEE (reference sequence). The CDR3 spells CASSLDRGEFYEQYF. The CDR3 coding sequence is TGTGCCAGCAGCTTGGACAGGGGCGAATTCTACGAGCAGTACTTC.

This clone occurred once. The V gene is TRBV7-9, the J gene TRBJ1-6; 10 bases are a match to TRBD1. CDR3 length: 15 residues. Germline assignment: CDR1 SEHNR and CDR2 FQNEAQ (reference sequence). Germline trimming cut 5 bases from V and 7 bases from J; bases unmatched to any gene: 5. The CDR3 sequence: CASSLTGQGNSPLHF. The CDR3 nucleotides read TGTGCCAGCAGCCTAACGGGACAGGGGAATTCACCCCTCCACTTT.

The chain has TRBV10-1 and TRBJ2-2, with TRBD1 identical over 9 bases. The germline gives CDR1 WNHNN, CDR2 SYGVQD (reference sequence). The CDR3 consists of 16 residues. Trimming cost V 6 bases and J 5 bases; bases outside gene matches: 10. The CDR3 DNA reads TGCGCCAGCAGCTCCGGGACAGGGTTACAAACCGGGGAGCTGTTTTTT. The encoded protein is CASSSGTGLQTGELFF.

The DNA of the CDR3 is TGCGCCAGCAGCTTGAGCTCGTCGCTGGGACTAGTAGGTAATGAGCAGTTCTTC. Amino acid sequence: CASSLSSSLGLVGNEQFF. The chain links TRBV5-1 to TRBJ2-1; 8 bases line up with TRBD2. This CDR3 spans 18 amino acids. CDR1 and CDR2 from the germline V gene are SGHRS and YFSETQ. Trimming took 1 base from V and 7 from J; bases not matched to a gene: 16.

The J gene is TRBJ1-1, the V gene TRBV7-8; tentative D call: TRBD1 (6 bases). V lost 5 bases to trimming and J lost 5 bases, with 18 bases between them. From germline, CDR1 is SGHVS and CDR2 FQNEAQ. The CDR3 is 15 amino acids. The CDR3 sequence is CASSPSGTGSTEAFF. DNA for the CDR3: TGTGCCAGCAGCCCATCCGGCACAGGGAGTACTGAAGCTTTCTTT.

The rearrangement joins TRBV11-3 to TRBJ2-1; possible D gene TRBD1, 5 bases. Looked up from germline, CDR1 is SGHNT and CDR2 is YENEEA. The V and J ends lost 1 base and 3 bases respectively, with 13 bases between them. This CDR3 comprises 16 residues. The CDR3 coding sequence is TGTGCCAGCAGCTTAGGGGGCGGAGAGCTCTACAATGAGCAGTTCTTC. Its protein is CASSLGGGELYNEQFF.

This chain's CDR3 is CASSSGLAGGKRDTQYF. CDR3 nucleotides: TGTGCCAGCAGCTCGGGACTAGCGGGAGGTAAAAGGGATACGCAGTATTTT. The chain has TRBV5-6 and TRBJ2-3, with 15 positions matching TRBD2. The V gene end was trimmed by 3 bases and the J gene end by 6 bases; junction bases not matched to a gene: 8. Germline lookup yields CDR1 SGHDT and CDR2 YYEEEE. This CDR3 is 17 amino acids long.

This clone was seen once. This chain uses TRBV7-6 with TRBJ2-2, with TRBD1 identical over 9 bases. This CDR3 has 14 residues. Trimming removed 8 bases from V and 2 bases from J; junction bases left unmatched: 3. CDR1 is SGHVS, CDR2 FNYEAQ, per germline. CDR3 sequence (DNA): TGTGCCAGCCAGGACAGGGGAAACACCGGGGAGCTGTTTTTT. Its protein product is CASQDRGNTGELFF.

In its sample, this clone was seen a few times. The chain carries TRBV5-4 and TRBJ1-3; 8 bases fit TRBD1. The CDR3 is made up of 16 amino acids. CDR1 is SGHNT, CDR2 YYREEE, per germline (reference sequence). Trimming took 4 bases from V and 3 from J; bases not matched to a gene: 9. This CDR3 is CASSARTGLGGNTIYF. The CDR3 nucleotides read TGTGCCAGCAGCGCTCGGACAGGGCTCGGTGGAAACACCATATATTTT.

This clone was observed once. The genes are TRBV3-1 (or the pseudogene TRBV3-2) and TRBJ2-7; TRBD1 is a possible D gene (7 bases). Germline CDR1 is LGHDT and CDR2 is YNNKEL (reference sequence). This CDR3 has 14 residues. Trimming removed 5 bases at V and 2 bases at J, with 13 bases between. DNA of the CDR3: TGTGCCAGCAGCTATCAGGGGGGCCCCTACGAGCAGTACTTC. Translated: CASSYQGGPYEQYF.

The CDR3: CASIGAGGPSYEQYF. As DNA, the CDR3 is TGTGCCAGCATCGGAGCGGGGGGGCCTTCCTACGAGCAGTACTTC. This rearrangement joins TRBV28 to TRBJ2-7, with 10 bases identical to TRBD2. CDR1 and CDR2 from the germline V gene are MDHEN and SYDVKM. Trimming cost V 7 bases and J 1 base; bases outside gene matches: 7. The CDR3 is made up of 15 amino acids.

The table lists this clone with a count of one. The chain joins TRBV28 to TRBJ1-1; D gene uncertain. V lost 5 bases and J 1 base, leaving 8 bases between the germline ends. Germline V gene sequence: CDR1 MDHEN, CDR2 SYDVKM. The CDR3 totals 13 residues. CDR3 nucleotide sequence: TGTGCCAGCAGTCCGTCCTGGAACACTGAAGCTTTCTTT. Its translation is CASSPSWNTEAFF.

This sequence joins TRBV29-1 and TRBJ2-2; 9 nucleotides align to TRBD1. Germline trimming cut 1 base from V and 5 bases from J; bases unmatched to any gene: 2. CDR3 length equals 14 residues. Germline CDR1 SQVTM, CDR2 ANQGSEA. The chain's CDR3 is CSVEGGTGTGELFF. The CDR3 DNA sequence: TGCAGCGTTGAAGGAGGGACAGGGACCGGGGAGCTGTTTTTT.

The V gene is TRBV7-9, the J gene TRBJ1-1; D call uncertain. The germline gives CDR1 SEHNR, CDR2 FQNEAQ (reference sequence). CDR3 size: 15 residues. V was cut by 0 bases and J by 8 bases, with 16 bases left in between. The chain's CDR3 is CASSLAWESGPEAFF. The CDR3 DNA follows: TGTGCCAGCAGCTTAGCTTGGGAGAGCGGCCCCGAAGCTTTCTTT.

This chain uses TRBV18 with TRBJ2-7; 7 bases align to TRBD1. V dropped 5 bases and J dropped 2; count of bases not matched to a gene: 15. CDR1 is KGHSH, CDR2 LQKENI, per germline. CDR3 length: 17 amino acids. The CDR3 loop reads CASSYFASGTATYEQYF. In nucleotides, the CDR3 is TGTGCCAGCTCATACTTCGCCTCCGGGACAGCTACCTACGAGCAGTACTTC.

The V call is TRBV2, the J call TRBJ2-1, with 11 bases fitting TRBD2. The V and J ends lost 6 bases and 6 bases, in that order; junction bases with no gene match: 1. Germline lookup yields CDR1 SNHLY and CDR2 FYNNEI. CDR3 length: 13 residues. CDR3 coding DNA: TGTGCCAGCAGAACTAGCGGGGGCAATGAGCAGTTCTTC. As protein: CASRTSGGNEQFF.

This clone was seen a few times. The likely explanation is a read error, given a far larger clone one base away. The same CDR3 can be traced to other DNA sequences in this sample. The J gene is TRBJ1-2, the V gene TRBV11-2, with TRBD1 matching over 7 bases. The CDR3 runs 13 residues. CDR1 is SGHAT and CDR2 is FQNNGV in the germline V gene. Trimming at V came to 5 bases and at J to 2 bases, leaving 2 bases not matched to a gene. Here the CDR3 DNA reads TGTGCCAGCAGCCCACAGGGGAACTATGGCTACACCTTC. This sequence encodes CASSPQGNYGYTF.

This chain's CDR3 is CASSPAGGLKDTQYF. In DNA, the CDR3 is TGTGCCAGCAGTCCTGCGGGAGGACTTAAGGATACGCAGTATTTT. J is TRBJ2-3 and V is TRBV11-2, with TRBD2 matching 8 bases. This CDR3 has 15 residues. Trimming removed 6 bases from V and 6 bases from J; junction bases left unmatched: 11. Per the germline V gene, CDR1 is SGHAT and CDR2 is FQNNGV.

This rearrangement joins TRBV15 to TRBJ1-5; unclear D gene. CDR3 length: 20 residues. Trimming removed 2 bases from V and 0 bases from J, with 23 bases in between. Per the germline V gene, CDR1 is LNHNV and CDR2 is YYDKDF (reference sequence). CDR3 residues: CATSRKRIGRRPYSNQPQHF. The CDR3 coding sequence is TGTGCCACCAGCAGAAAGAGGATAGGGAGGAGGCCATATAGCAATCAGCCCCAGCATTTT. Supplemented by reference TRBV15 and TRBJ1-5, the full variable domain reads DAMVIQNPRYQVTQFGKPVTLSCSQTLNHNVMYWYQQKSSQAPKLLFHYYDKDFNNEADTPDNFQSRRPNTSFCFLDIRSPGLGDTAMYLCATSRKRIGRRPYSNQPQHFGDGTRLSIL.

Only one count was recorded for this clone. The chain carries TRBV4-1 and TRBJ1-2; 7 nucleotides align to TRBD1. The CDR3 extends over 14 amino acids. Germline CDR1 and CDR2: MGHRA and YSYEKL. V was pared by 3 bases and J by 2 bases, with 3 bases of the junction left unmatched. The CDR3 spells CASSQATGNYGYTF. The CDR3 nucleotides read TGCGCCAGCAGCCAGGCGACAGGGAACTATGGCTACACCTTC.

V is TRBV19 and J is TRBJ1-4; no definite D call. Germline assignment: CDR1 LNHDA and CDR2 SQIVND (reference sequence). The ends were cut back, 6 bases at V and 0 bases at J, with 11 bases in the middle. The CDR3 is 15 amino acids. Here the CDR3 reads CASSRMRATNEKLFF. In nucleotides, the CDR3 is TGTGCCAGTAGCCGGATGAGGGCAACTAATGAAAAACTGTTTTTT. Looking up the rest from reference TRBV19 and TRBJ1-4 gives the full variable domain: DGGITQSPKYLFRKEGQNVTLSCEQNLNHDAMYWYRQDPGQGLRLIYYSQIVNDFQKGDIAEGYSVSREKKESFPLTVTSAQKNPTAFYLCASSRMRATNEKLFFGSGTQLSVL.

This clone was counted once. V is TRBV30 and J is TRBJ1-2, with D hard to call. The CDR3 has 14 amino acids. The germline V gene has CDR1 GTSNPN and CDR2 SVGIG (reference sequence). V lost 5 bases to trimming and J lost 3 bases, with 16 bases between them. The DNA for the CDR3 is TGTGCCTGGTCTGCCAGCGGGCCGTACTATGGCTACACCTTC. Amino acid sequence: CAWSASGPYYGYTF.

The chain carries TRBV9 and TRBJ1-1; 8 nucleotides agree with TRBD1. CDR1 and CDR2 from the germline V gene are SGDLS and YYNGEE. This CDR3 is built from 17 residues. J lost 4 bases, V lost 4 bases, and 15 bases had no gene match. CDR3 nucleotide sequence: TGTGCCAGCAGCCCCCCCCGCCTCCAAGACAGGGGCACTGAAGCTTTCTTT. Its protein product is CASSPPRLQDRGTEAFF.